The 30 T cell receptor beta chains reported below all come from one sample, sequenced in a study of blood T cell repertoires in COVID-19. Generated by immunoSEQ multiplex PCR, the TCRdb table keeps only in-frame clones and is missing some. The sample lists some 180,000 clones; roughly 81% were seen once. Material: peripheral blood. These receptors came from a woman aged 40 to 50 with COVID-19, enrolled during active disease.

The chain couples TRBV28 to TRBJ2-2; 12 bases fit TRBD2. There are 19 residues in the CDR3. V gave up 5 bases and J gave up 5 bases; unmatched junction bases: 15. The germline V gene has CDR1 MDHEN and CDR2 SYDVKM. CDR3 coding DNA: TGTGCCAGCAGTCAACCCTGGACTAGCGGGACCCCCCGAACCGGGGAGCTGTTTTTT. Amino acids: CASSQPWTSGTPRTGELFF.

The genes are TRBV4-1 and TRBJ2-3; D perhaps matches TRBD2 (6 bases). The V gene lost 5 bases and the J gene lost 1 base, with 13 bases spanning the gap. Germline loops: CDR1 MGHRA, CDR2 YSYEKL. The CDR3 totals 15 residues. The CDR3 reads CASSAGGWGTDTQYF. The CDR3 nucleotides are TGCGCCAGCAGCGCCGGGGGTTGGGGCACAGATACGCAGTATTTT.

This clone was counted many times. The chain employs TRBV2 and TRBJ2-1, with 10 nucleotides matching TRBD2. The CDR3 is 15 residues long. V trimming: 3 bases; J trimming: 7 bases; junction bases outside the gene matches: 6. Germline loops: CDR1 SNHLY, CDR2 FYNNEI. The DNA of the CDR3 is TGTGCCAGCAGTGACTCTAGCGGGAGTTATAATGAGCAGTTCTTC. Amino acid sequence: CASSDSSGSYNEQFF.

The V call is TRBV28, the J call TRBJ1-2, with a possible D match to TRBD1 (6 bases). Trimming stripped 4 bases from V and 6 bases from J, with 15 bases between. CDR1 is MDHEN and CDR2 is SYDVKM in the germline V gene. The CDR3 is 14 amino acids. CDR3 sequence: CASSSVQGRDGYTF. CDR3 sequence (DNA): TGTGCCAGCAGTTCAGTTCAGGGGCGCGATGGCTACACCTTC.

This clone was observed a few times. V is TRBV6-5 and J is TRBJ1-1; weak D call: TRBD1 (6 bases). V lost 6 bases, J lost 2 bases, and 16 bases lay in between. This CDR3 region has 15 residues. Germline loops: CDR1 MNHEY, CDR2 SVGAGI. In nucleotides, the CDR3 is TGTGCCAGCAGCATTATGGGACAACCAAACACTGAAGCTTTCTTT. This gives the protein CASSIMGQPNTEAFF.

This chain uses TRBV28 with TRBJ1-2; TRBD1 matches at 8 bases. The CDR3 totals 13 residues. The V gene's germline CDR1 is MDHEN and CDR2 SYDVKM. The V segment lost 3 bases and the J segment 8 bases; nucleotides outside the gene matches: 5. The chain's CDR3 is CASSLPGGGGYTF. CDR3 nucleotide sequence: TGTGCCAGCAGTTTGCCAGGGGGCGGCGGCTACACCTTC.

J is TRBJ2-7 and V is TRBV27; no clear D gene. The V gene lost 5 bases and the J gene lost 1 base, with 9 bases spanning the gap. Germline V lookup: CDR1 MNHEY, CDR2 SMNVEV (reference sequence). This CDR3 contains 13 residues. As DNA, the CDR3 is TGTGCCAGCAGTAGACTGCAATCCTACGAGCAGTACTTC. Its translation is CASSRLQSYEQYF.

The chain uses TRBV5-6 and TRBJ2-1; 10 bases agree with TRBD1. Germline-derived CDR1 and CDR2 are SGHDT and YYEEEE. This CDR3 has 12 residues. Germline trimming cut 4 bases from V and 10 bases from J; bases unmatched to any gene: 2. CDR3 coding DNA: TGTGCCAGCAGCGGGGACAGGGGCGAGCAGTTCTTC. This encodes CASSGDRGEQFF. The full variable domain, completed using reference TRBV5-6 and TRBJ2-1, is DAGVTQSPTHLIKTRGQQVTLRCSPKSGHDTVSWYQQALGQGPQFIFQYYEEEERQRGNFPDRFSGHQFPNYSSELNVNALLLGDSALYLCASSGDRGEQFFGPGTRLTVL.

The rearrangement uses TRBV3-1 (or the pseudogene TRBV3-2) and TRBJ2-2, with a weak D call TRBD2 (6 bases). V lost 0 bases, J lost 3 bases, and 14 bases lay in between. The length of the CDR3 is 17 residues. The germline V gene has CDR1 LGHDT and CDR2 YNNKEL (reference sequence). In DNA, the CDR3 is TGTGCCAGCAGCCAAGAAAGTGGGGCGGGGTACACCGGGGAGCTGTTTTTT. It encodes CASSQESGAGYTGELFF.

In this sample, this clone turned up many times. Other DNA sequences in this sample translate to the same CDR3. The chain has TRBV3-1 (or the pseudogene TRBV3-2) and TRBJ1-2, with 10 bases matching TRBD1. V was clipped by 1 base and J by 8 bases; unmatched bases: 4. CDR1 and CDR2 from the germline V gene are LGHDT and YNNKEL (reference sequence). The CDR3 extends over 14 amino acids. The CDR3 DNA follows: TGTGCCAGCAGCCAAGTTGGACAGGGGGGAGGCTACACCTTC. Its translation is CASSQVGQGGGYTF.

The CDR3 sequence is CASRRSGTGPTETQYF. The CDR3 DNA sequence: TGCGCCAGCAGGCGTTCCGGGACAGGACCCACTGAGACCCAGTACTTC. The J gene is TRBJ2-5, the V gene TRBV5-1, with TRBD1 identical over 8 bases. Germline CDR1 SGHRS, CDR2 YFSETQ. The CDR3 contains 16 residues. After removal of 5 bases from V and 5 bases from J, the junction contained 14 bases not matched to a gene. Supplemented by reference TRBV5-1 and TRBJ2-5, the full variable domain reads KAGVTQTPRYLIKTRGQQVTLSCSPISGHRSVSWYQQTPGQGLQFLFEYFSETQRNKGNFPGRFSGRQFSNSRSEMNVSTLELGDSALYLCASRRSGTGPTETQYFGPGTRLLVL.

There are a few counts of this clone. The rearrangement links TRBV4-2 to TRBJ2-2, with a tentative D call TRBD2 (5 bases). The V end was cut by 1 base, the J end by 3 bases, with 12 bases between. The germline gives CDR1 LGHNA, CDR2 YNFKEQ. This CDR3 spans 16 amino acids. The CDR3 protein is CASSQGETQDTGELFF. CDR3 coding DNA: TGTGCCAGCAGCCAAGGGGAGACCCAGGACACCGGGGAGCTGTTTTTT.

This rearrangement joins TRBV4-1 to TRBJ2-1; TRBD1 matches at 7 bases. The CDR3 is 14 residues long. Germline CDR1 is MGHRA and CDR2 is YSYEKL. V lost 4 bases and J lost 9; bases outside the gene matches: 9. The chain's CDR3 is CASSPREGAGEQFF. CDR3 nucleotide sequence: TGCGCCAGCAGCCCCCGCGAGGGGGCAGGTGAGCAGTTCTTC.

The gene calls are TRBV28 and TRBJ1-3; the D gene is possibly TRBD1 (6 bases). The V gene's germline CDR1 is MDHEN and CDR2 SYDVKM. Trimming removed 5 bases at V and 0 bases at J, with 14 bases between. This CDR3 is built from 16 residues. CDR3 in DNA: TGTGCCAGCAGTCTCAGGGGAGGGCCCTCTGGAAACACCATATATTTT. Translation: CASSLRGGPSGNTIYF.

This clone turned up a few times. The chain links TRBV11-2 to TRBJ2-1; possible D gene TRBD1, 6 bases. From germline, CDR1 is SGHAT and CDR2 FQNNGV. Trimming stripped 4 bases from V and 6 bases from J, with 10 bases between. This CDR3 has 13 amino acids. The CDR3 nucleotides read TGTGCCAGCAGCTCCCTACAGGGCAATGAGCAGTTCTTC. Its translation is CASSSLQGNEQFF.

This chain connects TRBV5-1 to TRBJ1-1, with TRBD1 as a possible D gene (6 bases). Trimming took 4 bases from V and 1 from J, leaving 11 bases between them. Germline V CDR1 and CDR2: SGHRS, YFSETQ. The CDR3 runs to 14 residues. The CDR3: CASSPATGNTEAFF. As DNA, the CDR3 is TGCGCCAGCAGCCCAGCGACAGGGAACACTGAAGCTTTCTTT.

This clone was seen once. This sequence joins TRBV28 and TRBJ2-2; D uncertain. CDR1 is MDHEN and CDR2 is SYDVKM in the germline V gene. The V and J ends lost 7 bases and 5 bases respectively, with 8 bases between them. The CDR3 loop spans 12 amino acids. This chain's CDR3 is CASTSQTGELFF. CDR3 nucleotide sequence: TGTGCCAGCACCTCGCAGACCGGGGAGCTGTTTTTT.

The chain employs TRBV12-3 or TRBV12-4 and TRBJ1-2, with D unclear. The CDR3 is 11 amino acids. Trimming cost V 6 bases and J 6 bases, with 8 bases left between them. The CDR3 here is CASRSPDGYTF. In nucleotides, the CDR3 is TGTGCCAGCAGGAGCCCGGATGGCTACACCTTC.

The rearrangement joins TRBV18 to TRBJ1-5; D is perhaps TRBD1 (5 bases). The CDR3 runs to 15 residues. The V end was cut by 1 base, the J end by 0 bases, with 7 bases between. CDR1 is KGHSH, CDR2 LQKENI, per germline. The CDR3 bases are TGTGCCAGCTCACCACAACAGGCTAGCAATCAGCCCCAGCATTTT. Amino acid sequence: CASSPQQASNQPQHF. The variable domain in full, completed from reference TRBV18 and TRBJ1-5, reads NAGVMQNPRHLVRRRGQEARLRCSPMKGHSHVYWYRQLPEEGLKFMVYLQKENIIDESGMPKERFSAEFPKEGPSILRIQQVVRGDSAAYFCASSPQQASNQPQHFGDGTRLSIL.

This rearrangement joins TRBV12-3 or TRBV12-4 to TRBJ1-1; no definite D call. Trimming shortened V by 3 bases and J by 5 bases, and 4 bases separated the two germline ends. This CDR3 comprises 11 residues. CDR3 coding DNA: TGTGCCAGCAGTTTCTCTACTGAAGCTTTCTTT. Residues: CASSFSTEAFF.

The chain combines TRBV5-4 with TRBJ2-1, with 7 bases matching TRBD1. In germline, CDR1 is SGHNT, CDR2 YYREEE (reference sequence). The CDR3 loop spans 11 amino acids. V was pared by 4 bases and J by 12 bases, with 4 bases of the junction left unmatched. CDR3 region: CASSTRQGQFF. For the CDR3, the DNA is TGTGCCAGCAGCACCCGACAGGGGCAGTTCTTC.

The chain employs TRBV7-2 and TRBJ2-1, with TRBD2 identical over 13 bases. V shed 5 bases, J shed 6 bases, and the junction held 4 bases outside the gene matches. This CDR3 contains 15 residues. CDR1 SGHTA and CDR2 FQGNSA come from the germline V gene. The CDR3 DNA reads as TGTGCCAGCAGCATACTAGCGGGAGGGCCCAATGAGCAGTTCTTC. Translation gives CASSILAGGPNEQFF. Filled out from reference TRBV7-2 and TRBJ2-1, the complete variable domain reads GAGVSQSPSNKVTEKGKDVELRCDPISGHTALYWYRQSLGQGLEFLIYFQGNSAPDKSGLPSDRFSAERTGGSVSTLTIQRTQQEDSAVYLCASSILAGGPNEQFFGPGTRLTVL.

The chain uses TRBV5-6 and TRBJ2-2; D is possibly TRBD2 (5 bases). This CDR3 contains 14 residues. CDR1 and CDR2 (germline): SGHDT, YYEEEE. The V and J ends lost 0 bases and 7 bases respectively, with 10 bases between them. The CDR3 here is CASSLEASIGELFF. Here the CDR3 DNA reads TGTGCCAGCAGCTTGGAGGCTAGCATCGGGGAGCTGTTTTTT.

The V gene is TRBV29-1, the J gene TRBJ2-3; possible D gene TRBD1, 6 bases. The CDR3 extends over 15 amino acids. The germline gives CDR1 SQVTM, CDR2 ANQGSEA. V gave up 3 bases and J gave up 2 bases, with 15 bases separating them. The chain's CDR3 is CSVEGSRGSTDTQYF. The DNA of the CDR3 is TGCAGCGTTGAGGGGAGCAGGGGTTCCACAGATACGCAGTATTTT.

The genes are TRBV5-1 and TRBJ2-7; maybe TRBD1 (7 bases). Per germline, CDR1 SGHRS and CDR2 YFSETQ. The CDR3 is made up of 14 amino acids. Trimming took off 5 bases at V and 6 bases at J, with 18 bases between the two ends. CDR3: CASRGTSQGGEQYF. In DNA, the CDR3 is TGCGCCAGCAGGGGGACATCGCAGGGGGGCGAGCAGTACTTC.

The chain employs TRBV7-9 and TRBJ1-1, with unresolved D. V was clipped by 0 bases and J by 10 bases, with 6 bases between them. This CDR3 is 11 amino acids long. Germline loops: CDR1 SEHNR, CDR2 FQNEAQ (reference sequence). The CDR3, as DNA: TGTGCCAGCAGCTTAGCCTCTTTAGCTTTCTTT. Its protein is CASSLASLAFF.

The chain joins TRBV10-2 to TRBJ2-7; TRBD2 aligns across 7 bases. The CDR3 is made up of 14 amino acids. Germline-derived CDR1 and CDR2 are WSHSY and SAAADI. After removal of 5 bases from V and 0 bases from J, the junction contained 4 bases not matched to a gene. CDR3 sequence reads: CASSWGGSSYEQYV. The CDR3 DNA reads TGCGCCAGCAGTTGGGGGGGAAGCTCCTACGAGCAGTACGTC.

The table lists this clone with a count of one. A junction boundary mismatches the germline segment, possibly from a read error. The V gene is TRBV25-1, the J gene TRBJ2-3; no clear D. The CDR3 extends over 11 amino acids. CDR1 and CDR2 (germline): MGHDK, SYGVNS. The CDR3 coding sequence is TGTGCCAGCAGTGAATTTCCCCATTCGGATTTT. This codes for CASSEFPHSDF.

The chain links TRBV5-1 to TRBJ2-7; D gene uncertain. Germline lookup yields CDR1 SGHRS and CDR2 YFSETQ. The CDR3 sequence is 13 residues long. V was pared by 4 bases and J by 0 bases, with 8 bases between. The CDR3 bases are TGCGCCAGCAGCCCTTCCCCCTCCTACGAGCAGTACTTC. It yields the protein CASSPSPSYEQYF.

The rearrangement joins TRBV7-9 to TRBJ2-3; tentatively, D is TRBD1 (6 bases). Trimming stripped 5 bases from V and 1 base from J, with 16 bases between. The CDR3 totals 16 residues. Germline V gene sequence: CDR1 SEHNR, CDR2 FQNEAQ (reference sequence). In DNA, the CDR3 is TGTGCCAGCAGCCGTAATACAGGGATTCGCACAGATACGCAGTATTTT. Residues: CASSRNTGIRTDTQYF.